One sample yielded the 25 T cell receptor beta chains listed below, sequenced in a study of human T cells and chemical hapten exposure. As for time point: patch test 1, 2 weeks after DPC sensitization. Treatment of the sample: therapeutic diphenylcyclopropenone sensitization with weekly scalp DPC. TCRdb passed the RACE reads through MiXCR, listing each CDR3 protein once. This table holds more than 100,000 distinct CDR3 sequences, around 13% found once. Sequencing was performed on whole blood, taken in connection with sensitization to the hapten diphenylcyclopropenone (DPC). Source of these receptors: a man between 18 and 35 years old with alopecia areata. Some clones in this sample may be carry-over from other donors' samples.

This clonotype was observed at least ten times. The chain couples TRBV24-1 to TRBJ2-7; perhaps TRBD1 as D (6 bases). CDR1 and CDR2 (germline): KGHDR, SFDVKD. V was shortened by 1 base and J by 6 bases, with 15 bases between the two germline ends. The CDR3 totals 15 residues. CDR3 residues: CATSDFRGRAGEQYF. For the CDR3, the DNA is TGTGCCACCAGTGATTTTAGGGGGAGAGCCGGCGAGCAGTACTTC.

The chain carries TRBV6-4 and TRBJ2-1, with D uncertain. Germline CDR1 reads MRHNA; CDR2 reads SNTAGT. This CDR3 comprises 16 residues. Trimming took 0 bases from V and 8 from J, leaving 17 bases between them. CDR3 coding DNA: TGTGCCAGCAGTGACTCGACGGCTACTTCTAGGCATGAGCAGTTCTTC. This sequence encodes CASSDSTATSRHEQFF.

The J gene is TRBJ2-1, the V gene TRBV11-2, with 7 bases aligning to TRBD1. V lost 4 bases to trimming and J lost 5 bases; unmatched junction nucleotides: 8. Germline V gene sequence: CDR1 SGHAT, CDR2 FQNNGV. This CDR3 is 15 amino acids long. In nucleotides, the CDR3 is TGTGCCAGCAGCTCACAGGGGCTTGGTGACAATGAGCAGTTCTTC. Translation gives CASSSQGLGDNEQFF.

Only a few counts were recorded for this clonotype. This chain links TRBV6-5 with TRBJ1-2; 7 bases are a match to TRBD1. CDR1 MNHEY and CDR2 SVGAGI come from the germline V gene. This CDR3 region has 13 residues. The V gene end was trimmed by 7 bases and the J gene end by 3 bases; junction bases not matched to a gene: 5. CDR3 sequence: CASTKGQYYGYTF. CDR3 DNA sequence: TGTGCCAGCACAAAGGGACAGTACTATGGCTACACCTTC.

This clonotype was seen at least ten times. The rearrangement joins TRBV10-2 to TRBJ2-7; 11 bases fit TRBD1. Unmatched junction bases numbered 4, after V lost 0 bases and J lost 6 bases. The CDR3 sequence is 15 residues long. Per germline, CDR1 WSHSY and CDR2 SAAADI. CDR3 residues: CASSESGQGGSEQYF. The CDR3 DNA sequence: TGCGCCAGCAGTGAGTCGGGACAGGGGGGATCCGAGCAGTACTTC.

This rearrangement joins TRBV28 to TRBJ1-1; D is unresolved. V was clipped by 6 bases and J by 0 bases, with 5 bases between them. Per germline, CDR1 MDHEN and CDR2 SYDVKM. CDR3 length: 12 residues. CDR3 bases: TGTGCCAGCAGGGGAATGAACACTGAAGCTTTCTTT. Protein product: CASRGMNTEAFF.

This clonotype was recorded a few times. V gene TRBV15 combines with J gene TRBJ2-2, with D possibly being TRBD1 or TRBD2 (5 bases each). With 0 bases removed from V and 6 bases from J, the gap between germline ends came to 11 bases. The CDR3 has 15 amino acids. Germline values: CDR1 LNHNV, CDR2 YYDKDF (reference sequence). The CDR3 loop reads CATSRDLRGAGELFF. CDR3 nucleotide sequence: TGTGCCACCAGCAGAGATCTGAGGGGAGCCGGGGAGCTGTTTTTT.

This clonotype was seen more than once but under ten times. The chain joins TRBV2 to TRBJ2-2; 8 bases are shared with TRBD1. This CDR3 is 15 amino acids long. CDR1 SNHLY and CDR2 FYNNEI come from the germline V gene. After removal of 6 bases from V and 1 base from J, the junction contained 4 bases not matched to a gene. The CDR3 spells CASSDDRGNTGELFF. DNA for the CDR3: TGTGCCAGCAGCGACGACAGGGGGAACACCGGGGAGCTGTTTTTT.

The chain links TRBV2 to TRBJ1-1; D gene ambiguous. The CDR3 sequence is 15 residues long. CDR1 is SNHLY, CDR2 FYNNEI, per germline. V lost 0 bases and J 4 bases, leaving 12 bases between the germline ends. The CDR3 bases are TGTGCCAGCAGTGAAGCGCCGAGGGCGGGCACTGAAGCTTTCTTT. This gives the protein CASSEAPRAGTEAFF.

The genes are TRBV9 and TRBJ2-5, with a tentative D call TRBD2 (6 bases). The CDR3 runs 14 residues. Germline V gene data show CDR1 as SGDLS and CDR2 as YYNGEE. V lost 3 bases and J 2 bases, leaving 11 bases between the germline ends. The CDR3 sequence is CASSGVGLQETQYF. CDR3 DNA: TGTGCCAGCAGCGGCGTAGGACTACAAGAGACCCAGTACTTC.

At least ten counts were recorded for this clonotype. This chain connects TRBV27 to TRBJ1-5; the match to TRBD1 covers 10 bases. The CDR3 totals 18 residues. V lost 5 bases to trimming and J lost 2 bases; unmatched junction nucleotides: 12. The germline V gene encodes CDR1 MNHEY and CDR2 SMNVEV (reference sequence). CDR3 DNA: TGTGCCAGCAGTCCGAGGGACAGGGGCCCCTTGGGCAATCAGCCCCAGCATTTT. Protein: CASSPRDRGPLGNQPQHF.

The chain is built from TRBV27 and TRBJ2-1; 10 positions agree with TRBD1. V trimming: 5 bases; J trimming: 6 bases; junction bases outside the gene matches: 7. The CDR3 is 15 residues long. CDR1 and CDR2 (germline): MNHEY, SMNVEV (reference sequence). The CDR3 spells CASSPGTGAGNEQFF. The CDR3 DNA is TGTGCCAGCAGTCCCGGGACAGGGGCGGGCAATGAGCAGTTCTTC.

The chain uses TRBV7-9 and TRBJ2-1; perhaps TRBD2 as D (6 bases). Germline CDR1 and CDR2: SEHNR and FQNEAQ (reference sequence). This CDR3 region has 18 residues. Trimming cost V 5 bases and J 1 base, with 21 bases left between them. The CDR3 here is CASSKLRSRAGSYNEQFF. Written as DNA, the CDR3 is TGTGCCAGCAGCAAGCTTAGATCCCGGGCGGGGTCCTACAATGAGCAGTTCTTC. Based on the CDR3 plus reference TRBV7-9 and TRBJ2-1, the full variable domain is DTGVSQNPRHKITKRGQNVTFRCDPISEHNRLYWYRQTLGQGPEFLTYFQNEAQLEKSRLLSDRFSAERPKGSFSTLEIQRTEQGDSAMYLCASSKLRSRAGSYNEQFFGPGTRLTVL.

This clonotype appeared many times. This rearrangement joins TRBV4-3 to TRBJ2-2, with a possible D match to TRBD2 (6 bases). Germline values: CDR1 LGHNA, CDR2 YSLEER. CDR3 length: 16 residues. Trimming took off 0 bases at V and 2 bases at J, with 10 bases between the two ends. The CDR3 DNA sequence: TGCGCCAGCAGCCAAGATGGCGGGGCTAACACCGGGGAGCTGTTTTTT. Its translation: CASSQDGGANTGELFF.

This rearrangement joins TRBV3-1 to TRBJ2-3; D is uncertain. CDR3 length equals 16 residues. CDR1 LGHDT and CDR2 YNNKEL come from the germline V gene (reference sequence). The V and J ends lost 0 bases and 0 bases respectively, with 10 bases between them. CDR3 bases: TGTGCCAGCAGCCAAGATGTACCGCGTAGCACAGATACGCAGTATTTT. This encodes CASSQDVPRSTDTQYF.

This clonotype was detected only a few times. The chain has TRBV2 and TRBJ2-1; no clear D. This CDR3 contains 12 residues. Trimming removed 7 bases from V and 7 bases from J, with 11 bases in between. Germline-derived CDR1 and CDR2 are SNHLY and FYNNEI. Written as DNA, the CDR3 is TGTGCCAGCAAAGTGGACGGGAATGAGCAGTTCTTC. Translated, it gives CASKVDGNEQFF. The full variable domain, in which reference TRBV2 and TRBJ2-1 provide the parts outside the CDR3, is EPEVTQTPSHQVTQMGQEVILRCVPISNHLYFYWYRQILGQKVEFLVSFYNNEISEKSEIFDDQFSVERPDGSNFTLKIRSTKLEDSAMYFCASKVDGNEQFFGPGTRLTVL.

This clonotype was seen more than once but under ten times. The gene calls are TRBV28 and TRBJ1-1; D is unresolved. The CDR3 consists of 12 residues. CDR1 and CDR2 from the germline V gene are MDHEN and SYDVKM. V gave up 5 bases and J gave up 9 bases, with 13 bases separating them. In DNA, the CDR3 is TGTGCCAGCAGTCCCTCCAGGTCTCAAGCTTTCTTT. Residues: CASSPSRSQAFF.

The chain couples TRBV7-2 to TRBJ1-1; tentatively, D is TRBD1 (5 bases). This CDR3 comprises 15 residues. Trimming took off 1 base at V and 3 bases at J, with 12 bases between the two ends. Per the germline V gene, CDR1 is SGHTA and CDR2 is FQGNSA. The CDR3 is CASSLDGGLDTEAFF. The CDR3 bases are TGTGCCAGCAGCTTAGATGGGGGATTGGACACTGAAGCTTTCTTT.

The V call is TRBV6-6, the J call TRBJ1-6, with 7 bases identical to TRBD1. Germline-derived CDR1 and CDR2 are MNHNY and SVGAGI (reference sequence). The CDR3 runs to 16 residues. Trimming cost V 0 bases and J 4 bases; bases outside gene matches: 3. The DNA for the CDR3 is TGTGCCAGCAGTTACTCGACAGGGTATTATAATTCACCCCTCCACTTT. Its translation: CASSYSTGYYNSPLHF.

The rearrangement joins TRBV6-2 or TRBV6-3 to TRBJ1-1; no clear D. The V end lost 6 bases, the J end lost 1 base, and 6 bases lay between the germline ends. The CDR3 has 12 residues. Looked up from germline, CDR1 is MNHEY and CDR2 is SVGEGT. Here the CDR3 reads CASSEWNTEAFF. CDR3 nucleotides: TGTGCCAGCAGCGAGTGGAACACTGAAGCTTTCTTT.

The chain recombines TRBV7-9 with TRBJ2-4; D possibly corresponds to TRBD1 (6 bases). The germline V and J ends were trimmed by 1 base and 6 bases, with 10 bases remaining between them. CDR3 size: 14 residues. Germline lookup yields CDR1 SEHNR and CDR2 FQNEAQ (reference sequence). The CDR3 reads CASSLEGGRNIQYF. CDR3 DNA: TGTGCCAGCAGCTTAGAAGGGGGTAGAAACATTCAGTACTTC.

The chain couples TRBV20-1 to TRBJ1-5; D unresolved. The germline gives CDR1 DFQATT, CDR2 SNEGSKA (reference sequence). CDR3 size: 16 residues. Trimming left V 0 bases short and J 4 bases short, with 16 bases between. In DNA form, the CDR3 reads TGCAGTGCTAGAGATTTCGGACCAACCCTAAATCAGCCCCAGCATTTT. It is translated as CSARDFGPTLNQPQHF.

This clonotype has just a few counts. This chain joins TRBV11-2 and TRBJ1-3, with D maybe TRBD1 (5 bases). V was clipped by 1 base and J by 2 bases, with 12 bases between them. The germline V gene encodes CDR1 SGHAT and CDR2 FQNNGV. The CDR3 totals 16 residues. The CDR3 sequence: CASSLGHRSTGNTIYF. The CDR3 DNA sequence: TGTGCCAGCAGCTTAGGCCACAGGTCAACTGGAAACACCATATATTTT.

The chain combines TRBV7-3 with TRBJ2-3; 12 bases are shared with TRBD2. CDR3 length: 18 residues. CDR1 is SGHTA and CDR2 is FQGTGA in the germline V gene. V trimming: 5 bases; J trimming: 4 bases; junction bases outside the gene matches: 13. DNA of the CDR3: TGTGCCAGCAGCCCCCTAGCGGGGGGGCCTATTGGAGCAGATACGCAGTATTTT. As protein: CASSPLAGGPIGADTQYF.

The chain has TRBV9 and TRBJ1-6; D remains unclear. V was shortened by 4 bases and J by 0 bases, with 17 bases between the two germline ends. Per the germline V gene, CDR1 is SGDLS and CDR2 is YYNGEE. This CDR3 spans 18 amino acids. The CDR3 region is CASSTPQTGSSYNSPLHF. The CDR3 DNA is TGTGCCAGCAGCACCCCCCAGACGGGGAGCTCCTATAATTCACCCCTCCACTTT.